Following are 29 T cell receptor beta chains from one sample sequenced in a study of radiotherapy plus CTLA-4 blockade in lung cancer. Using immunoSEQ multiplex PCR, the repertoire was profiled, and TCRdb retains in-frame clones only, with some absent. The sample carries 110,000 or so clones, roughly 80% recorded once. The specimen comprised peripheral blood, sampled from a patient treated with radiotherapy plus ipilimumab. The receptor source for this set is a human donor with non-small cell lung cancer who had a partial response to radiotherapy plus ipilimumab.

This clone was seen a single time. V usage is TRBV6-6 and J usage is TRBJ2-3; 7 bases are shared with TRBD2. CDR3 length: 11 amino acids. CDR1 MNHNY and CDR2 SVGAGI come from the germline V gene (reference sequence). V lost 8 bases to trimming and J lost 6 bases; unmatched junction nucleotides: 2. Here the CDR3 DNA reads TGTGCCAGCGCGGGAGCTGATACGCAGTATTTT. It is translated as CASAGADTQYF.

In its sample, this clone was seen once. This chain joins TRBV11-2 and TRBJ2-7, with 10 bases that match TRBD2. The CDR3 has 18 residues. V lost 3 bases, J lost 1 base, and 12 bases stayed unmatched. Germline CDR1 reads SGHAT; CDR2 reads FQNNGV. Here the CDR3 reads CASSLNLNSGRTSYEQYF. The CDR3 bases are TGTGCCAGCAGCTTGAACCTAAATAGCGGGAGGACTTCCTACGAGCAGTACTTC.

In the case of this clone: The sample carries other DNA sequences with the same CDR3. This chain links TRBV11-2 with TRBJ2-6, with D maybe TRBD1 (6 bases). The CDR3 loop spans 15 amino acids. V shed 4 bases and J shed 1 base, with 8 bases lying between them. Germline V gives CDR1 SGHAT, CDR2 FQNNGV. The DNA of the CDR3 is TGTGCCAGCAGCTCCCAGGGGTCTGGGGCCAACGTCCTGACTTTC. Residues: CASSSQGSGANVLTF.

This clone was found a few times. This chain connects TRBV18 to TRBJ2-7, with 9 bases fitting TRBD1. In germline, CDR1 is KGHSH, CDR2 LQKENI. Losses at the gene ends were 4 bases for V and 4 bases for J; bases not matched to a gene: 5. This CDR3 is 14 amino acids long. In nucleotides, the CDR3 is TGTGCCAGCTCACAACGACAGGGGGTGTACGAGCAGTACGTC. It specifies CASSQRQGVYEQYV.

This chain links TRBV19 with TRBJ2-1, with TRBD2 as a possible D gene (6 bases). CDR1 and CDR2 (germline): LNHDA, SQIVND (reference sequence). V was clipped by 3 bases and J by 0 bases, with 9 bases between them. The CDR3 consists of 15 residues. Written as DNA, the CDR3 is TGTGCCAGTAGTATCTCAGCGGGCTCCTACAATGAGCAGTTCTTC. This encodes CASSISAGSYNEQFF.

The V gene is TRBV14, the J gene TRBJ2-2; 8 nucleotides match TRBD1. CDR1 SGHDN and CDR2 FVKESK come from the germline V gene. V shed 4 bases, J shed 4 bases, and the junction held 8 bases outside the gene matches. The CDR3 contains 16 residues. The chain's CDR3 is CASSPLGQGITGELFF. The CDR3 DNA reads TGTGCCAGCAGCCCACTTGGACAGGGAATCACCGGGGAGCTGTTTTTT.

The chain carries TRBV7-2 and TRBJ2-3; TRBD2 matches 11 bases. The V gene's germline CDR1 is SGHTA and CDR2 FQGNSA. Trimming cost V 3 bases and J 5 bases; bases outside gene matches: 7. The CDR3 runs to 16 residues. The DNA of the CDR3 is TGTGCCAGCAGCTTTGCGCTAGCGGGAGGACGAGATACGCAGTATTTT. Protein sequence: CASSFALAGGRDTQYF.

The chain joins TRBV27 to TRBJ1-5; 7 bases are shared with TRBD1. There are 15 residues in the CDR3. Trimming took 4 bases from V and 9 from J; bases not matched to a gene: 12. Per the germline V gene, CDR1 is MNHEY and CDR2 is SMNVEV (reference sequence). The CDR3 sequence is CASSSQDRRVGPQHF. The CDR3 DNA reads as TGTGCCAGCAGTTCCCAGGACAGGAGGGTAGGGCCCCAGCATTTT.

In regard to this clone: The junction shows a germline mismatch at one end, possibly a read error. V usage is TRBV9 and J usage is TRBJ2-1; TRBD2 matches at 9 bases. CDR3 length: 17 residues. Germline V gene lookup returns CDR1 SGDLS and CDR2 YYNGEE. The CDR3 is CASSVAGGSGSYSEQFF. In DNA, the CDR3 is TGTGCCAGCAGCGTAGCAGGAGGTAGCGGGAGTTACAGTGAGCAGTTCTTC.

A few counts support this clone. The V call is TRBV6-6, the J call TRBJ1-5; no clear D gene. The V end was cut by 6 bases, the J end by 4 bases, with 13 bases between. In germline, CDR1 is MNHNY, CDR2 SVGAGI (reference sequence). This CDR3 region has 14 residues. CDR3 protein: CASRGGSHNQPQHF. Here the CDR3 DNA reads TGTGCCAGCAGGGGCGGGTCCCATAATCAGCCCCAGCATTTT.

The rearrangement joins TRBV7-9 to TRBJ1-5; 7 bases line up with TRBD1. V lost 5 bases to trimming and J lost 6 bases; unmatched junction nucleotides: 7. This CDR3 has 14 residues. Germline CDR1 is SEHNR and CDR2 is FQNEAQ (reference sequence). The chain's CDR3 is CASSPGTVSQPQHF. The CDR3 DNA reads TGTGCCAGCAGCCCCGGGACAGTAAGTCAGCCCCAGCATTTT.

The CDR3 sequence is CASSLGLAGRETQYF. The CDR3 region has the DNA TGCGCCAGCAGCCTCGGACTAGCGGGACGAGAGACCCAGTACTTC. The chain is built from TRBV4-1 and TRBJ2-5; 12 bases are a match to TRBD2. The germline CDR1 and CDR2 sequences are MGHRA and YSYEKL. The CDR3 covers 15 residues. With 4 bases clipped from V and 4 bases from J, the junction kept 4 bases outside the gene matches.

The chain combines TRBV2 with TRBJ1-3; D uncertain. Trimming cost V 4 bases and J 3 bases, with 16 bases left between them. Per the germline V gene, CDR1 is SNHLY and CDR2 is FYNNEI. The CDR3 length is 16 residues. CDR3 sequence (DNA): TGTGCCAGCAGTGTAGGGCGGGGTGTAATTGGAAACACCATATATTTT. The encoded protein is CASSVGRGVIGNTIYF.

The CDR3 spells CASSGLGQGYLDTQYF. The CDR3 DNA reads TGTGCCAGTAGCGGATTGGGACAGGGGTATTTAGATACGCAGTATTTT. The chain couples TRBV19 to TRBJ2-3; 10 bases agree with TRBD1. Per germline, CDR1 LNHDA and CDR2 SQIVND (reference sequence). The CDR3 spans 16 residues. J lost 5 bases, V lost 6 bases, and 11 bases had no gene match.

The V call is TRBV10-1, the J call TRBJ2-7; D remains unclear. Trimming removed 2 bases from V and 2 bases from J, with 7 bases in between. CDR3 length: 13 residues. CDR1 and CDR2 (germline): WNHNN, SYGVQD (reference sequence). The CDR3 bases are TGCGCCAGCAGTGAGGGCGGTGCCTACGAGCAGTACTTC. Residues: CASSEGGAYEQYF.

The chain links TRBV6-5 to TRBJ1-1; 10 nucleotides agree with TRBD1. This CDR3 comprises 16 residues. Losses at the gene ends were 4 bases for V and 4 bases for J; bases not matched to a gene: 9. CDR1 MNHEY and CDR2 SVGAGI come from the germline V gene. CDR3 in amino acids: CASSFRQGARGTEAFF. DNA for the CDR3: TGTGCCAGCAGTTTCCGACAGGGGGCGCGGGGCACTGAAGCTTTCTTT.

The chain has TRBV5-1 and TRBJ1-2; D may be TRBD1 (6 bases). With 6 bases removed from V and 4 bases from J, the gap between germline ends came to 13 bases. The V gene's germline CDR1 is SGHRS and CDR2 YFSETQ. The CDR3 runs 13 residues. The CDR3 bases are TGCGCCAGCAACTCTGGACAGTCCTATGGCTACACCTTC. This translates into CASNSGQSYGYTF. The whole variable domain, filled in from reference TRBV5-1 and TRBJ1-2, reads KAGVTQTPRYLIKTRGQQVTLSCSPISGHRSVSWYQQTPGQGLQFLFEYFSETQRNKGNFPGRFSGRQFSNSRSEMNVSTLELGDSALYLCASNSGQSYGYTFGSGTRLTVV.

The rearrangement links TRBV5-1 to TRBJ2-7, with unresolved D. The CDR3 runs 11 residues. The ends were cut back, 3 bases at V and 2 bases at J, with 3 bases in the middle. Germline-derived CDR1 and CDR2 are SGHRS and YFSETQ. CDR3 in amino acids: CASSSAYEQYF. As DNA, the CDR3 is TGCGCCAGCAGCTCCGCCTACGAGCAGTACTTC.

The J gene is TRBJ2-3, the V gene TRBV25-1, with 10 bases that match TRBD2. In germline, CDR1 is MGHDK, CDR2 SYGVNS. Unmatched junction bases numbered 7, after V lost 3 bases and J lost 7 bases. The CDR3 covers 15 residues. The CDR3 nucleotides are TGTGCCAGCAGTGATAAGGCTAGCGGGAGAAATACGCAGTATTTT. Translated, it gives CASSDKASGRNTQYF.

The genes are TRBV28 and TRBJ1-5, with 8 bases lining up with TRBD1. CDR3 size: 14 residues. The trim removed 10 bases at V and 0 bases at J, leaving 5 bases unmatched. CDR1 and CDR2 (germline): MDHEN, SYDVKM. The CDR3 sequence: CAIQGADSNQPQHF. The CDR3 DNA reads as TGTGCCATCCAGGGGGCGGATAGCAATCAGCCCCAGCATTTT.

The V call is TRBV11-2, the J call TRBJ1-1, with a tentative D call TRBD1 (5 bases). From germline, CDR1 is SGHAT and CDR2 FQNNGV. This CDR3 has 14 amino acids. The V end lost 1 base, the J end lost 1 base, and 7 bases lay between the germline ends. This CDR3 reads CASSLGGANTEAFF. CDR3 in DNA: TGTGCCAGCAGCTTAGGGGGCGCGAACACTGAAGCTTTCTTT.

V is TRBV29-1 and J is TRBJ2-3; 9 bases are shared with TRBD2. The CDR3 loop spans 14 amino acids. Germline V gene sequence: CDR1 SQVTM, CDR2 ANQGSEA. The J segment lost 0 bases and the V segment lost 3 bases, leaving 1 base of the junction unmatched. CDR3 nucleotides: TGCAGCGTTGACACTAGCGGGAGCACAGATACGCAGTATTTT. Its protein product is CSVDTSGSTDTQYF.

The rearrangement uses TRBV7-2 and TRBJ2-3; a possible D gene is TRBD2 (5 bases). CDR3 length: 15 residues. Trimming shortened V by 6 bases and J by 0 bases, and 13 bases separated the two germline ends. Per the germline V gene, CDR1 is SGHTA and CDR2 is FQGNSA. CDR3 residues: CASSSQAASTDTQYF. The CDR3 bases are TGTGCCAGCAGTAGTCAAGCGGCTAGCACAGATACGCAGTATTTT.

V usage is TRBV9 and J usage is TRBJ2-1; D ambiguous. The V and J ends lost 0 bases and 0 bases respectively, with 10 bases between them. Germline-derived CDR1 and CDR2 are SGDLS and YYNGEE. The CDR3 runs to 16 residues. Here the CDR3 reads CASSVVSESSYNEQFF. CDR3 coding DNA: TGTGCCAGCAGCGTAGTAAGTGAGAGCTCCTACAATGAGCAGTTCTTC.

This chain links TRBV7-3 with TRBJ1-2, with D possibly matching TRBD1 (5 bases). The CDR3 is 14 residues long. CDR1 and CDR2 from the germline V gene are SGHTA and FQGTGA. The germline V and J ends were trimmed by 4 bases and 7 bases, with 16 bases remaining between them. CDR3 residues: CASSSRPNQGGYTF. DNA of the CDR3: TGTGCCAGCAGCTCCAGACCCAACCAGGGTGGCTACACCTTC.

The rearrangement uses TRBV19 and TRBJ1-1; no clear D. Germline CDR1 reads LNHDA; CDR2 reads SQIVND (reference sequence). The V end lost 3 bases, the J end lost 3 bases, and 17 bases lay between the germline ends. There are 16 residues in the CDR3. The CDR3 region has the DNA TGTGCCAGTAGTATTAGGTCAGTTGGAGGGCACACTGAAGCTTTCTTT. It translates to CASSIRSVGGHTEAFF.

This rearrangement joins TRBV6-6 to TRBJ2-1; maybe TRBD1 (6 bases). The V and J ends lost 6 bases and 8 bases respectively, with 14 bases between them. This CDR3 has 13 residues. Germline V gene sequence: CDR1 MNHNY, CDR2 SVGAGI (reference sequence). The CDR3: CASRGGPWDEQFF. CDR3 DNA sequence: TGTGCCAGCAGAGGGGGACCTTGGGATGAGCAGTTCTTC.

This rearrangement joins TRBV2 to TRBJ1-6, with D possibly matching TRBD1 (5 bases). The germline V and J ends were trimmed by 4 bases and 9 bases, with 13 bases remaining between them. Germline CDR1 is SNHLY and CDR2 is FYNNEI. The CDR3 has 14 residues. The CDR3 DNA sequence: TGTGCCAGCAGTGGGCAGGGTAGAAGTTCACCCCTCCACTTT. Protein sequence: CASSGQGRSSPLHF. Complete variable domain (other parts from reference TRBV2 and TRBJ1-6): EPEVTQTPSHQVTQMGQEVILRCVPISNHLYFYWYRQILGQKVEFLVSFYNNEISEKSEIFDDQFSVERPDGSNFTLKIRSTKLEDSAMYFCASSGQGRSSPLHFGNGTRLTVT.

The rearrangement links TRBV16 to TRBJ2-3; D call uncertain. Trimming cost V 0 bases and J 4 bases, with 11 bases left between them. CDR1 and CDR2 (germline): KGHSY, FQNENV. CDR3 length: 15 residues. The CDR3 loop is CASSQSTVSADTQYF. In nucleotides, the CDR3 is TGTGCCAGCAGCCAATCCACAGTGTCTGCAGATACGCAGTATTTT. The full variable domain, its missing parts supplied by reference TRBV16 and TRBJ2-3, is GEEVAQTPKHLVRGEGQKAKLYCAPIKGHSYVFWYQQVLKNEFKFLISFQNENVFDETGMPKERFSAKCLPNSPCSLEIQATKLEDSAVYFCASSQSTVSADTQYFGPGTRLTVL.